This is a list of T cell receptor beta chains from one sample in a study of blood T cell repertoires in COVID-19. Sequencing used immunoSEQ multiplex PCR; TCRdb keeps in-frame clones, though not all of them. The sample lists about 270,000 clones, around nine tenths seen once, with around 1.5% in the top ten. The sequenced sample consisted of peripheral blood. These receptors all come from a woman in her sixties or seventies who had recovered from COVID-19. CDR3s include the opening cysteine and the closing phenylalanine or tryptophan.

J gene	V gene	CDR3 protein
TRBJ2-2	TRBV9	CASSVPGGTGELFF
TRBJ1-3	TRBV18	CASSPPGVRNTIYF
TRBJ2-1	TRBV19	CASKGRTGGGEQFF
TRBJ1-6	TRBV3-1/TRBV3-2	CASSQVNPRAEYNSPLHF
TRBJ2-7	TRBV4-1	CASSQGFLRRRAYEQYF
TRBJ1-1	TRBV28	CASSPLRATEAFF
TRBJ1-3	TRBV4-1	CASSPSRDRGLGNTIYF
TRBJ1-2	TRBV12-3/TRBV12-4	CASSLYLEDYTF
TRBJ2-1	TRBV4-3	CASSQDPGGPYNEQFF
TRBJ1-1	TRBV11-2	CASSFPGGTEAFF
TRBJ1-5	TRBV2	CASSEGTTSNQPQHF
TRBJ2-7	TRBV27	CASSEGQGFVEQYF
TRBJ2-7	TRBV5-4	CASSLGAGGLLWDEQYF
TRBJ1-6	TRBV7-2	CASSPAGSNSPLHF
TRBJ2-2	TRBV28	CASSLPGGIGELFF
TRBJ2-4	TRBV7-2	CASSLQTTLAKNIQYF
TRBJ2-5	TRBV10-3	CAISEAGGPGETQYF
TRBJ2-2	TRBV19	CASRPGTSGSGTGELFF
TRBJ2-7	TRBV5-6	CASSPRDTEHEQYF
TRBJ1-2	TRBV7-3	CASSLVGRDGYTF
TRBJ2-5	TRBV4-2	CASSQPLTSGQETQYF
TRBJ2-7	TRBV9	CASSVEGFNEQYF
TRBJ2-6	TRBV5-1	CASSSSSGANVLTF
TRBJ2-7	TRBV7-9	CASSDRISYEQYF